This T cell receptor (beta chain) was found in a study of T cells after yellow fever vaccination. TCRdb recomputed calls from the 5' RACE reads with MiXCR, one row per CDR3 protein. The data show approximately 610,000 distinct CDR3 sequences, with roughly 17% seen just once and 15% to 20% held by the top ten. Sequencing was performed on PBMCs, taken more than 4 days after the first yellow fever vaccination. The sequence was obtained from a man aged 18 to 29 who received the YFV17D yellow fever vaccine.

CDR3 loop: CASSLQEGTEAFF. CDR3 coding DNA: TGTGCCAGCAGTTTGCAGGAAGGTACTGAAGCTTTCTTT. This rearrangement joins TRBV12-3 or TRBV12-4 to TRBJ1-1, with unresolved D. Trimming took 3 bases from V and 5 from J, leaving 10 bases between them. The CDR3 sequence is 13 residues long.